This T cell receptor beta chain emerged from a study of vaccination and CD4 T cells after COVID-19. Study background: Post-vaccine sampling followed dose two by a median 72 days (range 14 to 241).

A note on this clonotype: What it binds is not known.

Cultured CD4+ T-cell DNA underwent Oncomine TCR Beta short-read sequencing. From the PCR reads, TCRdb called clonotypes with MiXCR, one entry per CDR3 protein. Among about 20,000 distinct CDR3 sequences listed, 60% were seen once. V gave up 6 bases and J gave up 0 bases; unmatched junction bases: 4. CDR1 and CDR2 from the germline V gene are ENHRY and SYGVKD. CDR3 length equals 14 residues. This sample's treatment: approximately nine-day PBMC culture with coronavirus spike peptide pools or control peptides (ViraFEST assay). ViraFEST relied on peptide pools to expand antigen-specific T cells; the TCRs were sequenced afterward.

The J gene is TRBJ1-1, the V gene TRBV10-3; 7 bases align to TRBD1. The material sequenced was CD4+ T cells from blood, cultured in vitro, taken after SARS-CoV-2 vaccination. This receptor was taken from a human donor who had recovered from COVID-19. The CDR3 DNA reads TGTGCCATCAGGAGGACAGGTATGAACACTGAAGCTTTCTTT. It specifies CAIRRTGMNTEAFF.